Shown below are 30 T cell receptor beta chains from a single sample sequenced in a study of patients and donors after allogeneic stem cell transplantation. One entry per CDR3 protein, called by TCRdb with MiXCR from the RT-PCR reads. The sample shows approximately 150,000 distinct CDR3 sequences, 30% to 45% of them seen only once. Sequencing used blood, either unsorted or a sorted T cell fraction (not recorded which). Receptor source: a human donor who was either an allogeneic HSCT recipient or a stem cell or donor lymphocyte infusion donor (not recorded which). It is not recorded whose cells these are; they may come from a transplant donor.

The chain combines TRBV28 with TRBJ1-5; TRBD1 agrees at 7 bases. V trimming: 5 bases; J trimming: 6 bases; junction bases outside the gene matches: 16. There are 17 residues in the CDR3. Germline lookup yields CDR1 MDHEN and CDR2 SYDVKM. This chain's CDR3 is CASSATGAKVVGQPQHF. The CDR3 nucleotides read TGTGCCAGCAGTGCCACAGGGGCCAAGGTCGTTGGTCAGCCCCAGCATTTT.

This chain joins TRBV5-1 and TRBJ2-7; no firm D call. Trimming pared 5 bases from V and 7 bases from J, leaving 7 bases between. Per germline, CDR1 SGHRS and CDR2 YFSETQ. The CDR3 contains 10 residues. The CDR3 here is CASRSEEQYV. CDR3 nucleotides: TGCGCCAGCAGGTCGGAGGAGCAGTACGTC.

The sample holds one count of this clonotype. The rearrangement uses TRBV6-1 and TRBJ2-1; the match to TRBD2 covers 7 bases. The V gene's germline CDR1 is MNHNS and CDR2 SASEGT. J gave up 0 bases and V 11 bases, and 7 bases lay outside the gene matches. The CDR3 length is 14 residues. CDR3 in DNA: TGTGCCGGGTCGGGGGGATACTCCTACAATGAGCAGTTCTTC. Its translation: CAGSGGYSYNEQFF.

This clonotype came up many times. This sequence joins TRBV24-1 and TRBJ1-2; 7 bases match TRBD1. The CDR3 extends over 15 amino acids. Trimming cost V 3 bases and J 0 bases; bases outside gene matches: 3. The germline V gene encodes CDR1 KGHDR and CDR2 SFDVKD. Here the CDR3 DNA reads TGTGCCACCAGTGATGCCGGGACAGCTAACTATGGCTACACCTTC. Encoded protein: CATSDAGTANYGYTF.

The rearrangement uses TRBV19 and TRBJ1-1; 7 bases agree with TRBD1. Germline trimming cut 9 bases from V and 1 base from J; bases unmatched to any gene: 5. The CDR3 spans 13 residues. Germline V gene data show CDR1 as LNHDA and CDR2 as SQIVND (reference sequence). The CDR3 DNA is TGTGCCAGCCTAAGACAGGGGAACACTGAAGCTTTCTTT. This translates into CASLRQGNTEAFF.

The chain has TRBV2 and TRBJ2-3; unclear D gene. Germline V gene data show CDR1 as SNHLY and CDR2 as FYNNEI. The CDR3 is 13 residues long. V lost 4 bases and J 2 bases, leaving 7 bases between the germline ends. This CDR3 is CASSALLTDTQYF. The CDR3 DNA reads TGTGCCAGCAGTGCCCTACTCACAGATACGCAGTATTTT.

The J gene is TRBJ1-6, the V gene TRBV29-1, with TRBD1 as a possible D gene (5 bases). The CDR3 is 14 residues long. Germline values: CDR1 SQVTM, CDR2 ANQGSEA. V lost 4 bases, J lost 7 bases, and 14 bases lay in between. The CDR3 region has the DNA TGCAGCGTTGCCGTAGGGGTTGGGAATTCACCCCTCCACTTT. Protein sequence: CSVAVGVGNSPLHF.

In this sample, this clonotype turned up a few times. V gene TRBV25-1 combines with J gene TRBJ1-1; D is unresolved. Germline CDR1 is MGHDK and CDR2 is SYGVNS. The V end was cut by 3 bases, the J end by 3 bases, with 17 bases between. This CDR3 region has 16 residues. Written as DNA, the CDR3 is TGTGCCAGCAGTGATACCCCTACAAGGCGGGACACTGAAGCTTTCTTT. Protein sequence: CASSDTPTRRDTEAFF.

DNA of the CDR3: TGTGCCAGCTTACTACAGGGTCGGGGGACCCAGTACTTC. Protein product: CASLLQGRGTQYF. The chain links TRBV12-3 or TRBV12-4 to TRBJ2-5; D is perhaps TRBD1 (6 bases). The CDR3 contains 13 residues. V was cut by 8 bases and J by 7 bases, with 17 bases left in between.

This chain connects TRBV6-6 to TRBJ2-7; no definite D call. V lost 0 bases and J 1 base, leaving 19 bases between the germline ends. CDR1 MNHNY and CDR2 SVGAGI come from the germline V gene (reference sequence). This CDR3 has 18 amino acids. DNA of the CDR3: TGTGCCAGCAGTTACTCGGAAGTTAGGAGAACCCTTTCCTACGAGCAGTACTTC. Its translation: CASSYSEVRRTLSYEQYF.

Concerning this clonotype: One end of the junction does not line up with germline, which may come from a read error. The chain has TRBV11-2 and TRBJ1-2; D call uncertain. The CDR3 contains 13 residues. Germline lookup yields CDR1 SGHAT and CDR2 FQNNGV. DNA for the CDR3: TGTGCCAGCAGCGTAGACGCTGACTATGGCTACACCTTC. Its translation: CASSVDADYGYTF.

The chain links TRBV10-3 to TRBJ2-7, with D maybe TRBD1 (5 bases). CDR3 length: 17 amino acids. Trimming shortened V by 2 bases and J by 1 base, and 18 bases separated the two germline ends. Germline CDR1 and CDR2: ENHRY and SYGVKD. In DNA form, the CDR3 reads TGTGCCATCAGTGAGAGCCCCCCCACAGGACGTTCCTACGAGCAGTACTTC. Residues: CAISESPPTGRSYEQYF.

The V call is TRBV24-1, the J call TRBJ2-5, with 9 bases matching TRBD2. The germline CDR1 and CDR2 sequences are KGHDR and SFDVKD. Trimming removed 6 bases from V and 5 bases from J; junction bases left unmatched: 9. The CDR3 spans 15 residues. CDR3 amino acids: CATSPERGATETQYF. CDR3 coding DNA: TGTGCCACCAGTCCGGAGCGGGGGGCTACGGAGACCCAGTACTTC.

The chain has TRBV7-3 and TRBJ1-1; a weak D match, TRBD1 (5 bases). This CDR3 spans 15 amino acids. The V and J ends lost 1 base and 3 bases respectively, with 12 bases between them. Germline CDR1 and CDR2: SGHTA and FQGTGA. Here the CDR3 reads CASSLRPGWDTEAFF. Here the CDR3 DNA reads TGTGCCAGCAGCTTAAGGCCAGGGTGGGACACTGAAGCTTTCTTT.

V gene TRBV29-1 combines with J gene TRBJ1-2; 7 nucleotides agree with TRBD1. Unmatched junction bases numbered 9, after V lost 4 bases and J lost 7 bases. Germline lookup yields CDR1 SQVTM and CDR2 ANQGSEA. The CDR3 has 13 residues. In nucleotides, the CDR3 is TGCAGCGTTGGGGAAGGGGGCGCGGGTGGCTACACCTTC. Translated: CSVGEGGAGGYTF.

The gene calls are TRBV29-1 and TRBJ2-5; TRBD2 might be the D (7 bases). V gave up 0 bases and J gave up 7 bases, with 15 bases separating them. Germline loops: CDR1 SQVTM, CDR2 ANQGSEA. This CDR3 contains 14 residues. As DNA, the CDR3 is TGCAGCGTTGAAGACAGGGCGGGGGACATGACCCAGTACTTC. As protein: CSVEDRAGDMTQYF.

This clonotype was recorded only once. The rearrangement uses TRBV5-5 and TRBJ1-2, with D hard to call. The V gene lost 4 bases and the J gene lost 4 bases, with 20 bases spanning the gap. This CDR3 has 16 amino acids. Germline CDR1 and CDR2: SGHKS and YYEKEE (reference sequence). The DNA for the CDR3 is TGTGCCAGCAGCAATTTCCTCGGGCCCCCTTTCTATGGCTACACCTTC. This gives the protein CASSNFLGPPFYGYTF.

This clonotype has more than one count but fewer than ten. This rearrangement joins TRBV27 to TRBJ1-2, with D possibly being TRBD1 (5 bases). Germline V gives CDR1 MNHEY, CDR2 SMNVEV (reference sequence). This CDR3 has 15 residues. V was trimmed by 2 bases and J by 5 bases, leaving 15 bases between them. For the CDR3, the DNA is TGTGCCAGCAGTTTAACCCCCCTGGCAGGGTATGGCTACACCTTC. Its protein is CASSLTPLAGYGYTF.

The CDR3 is CASRLGEGNQPQHF. The CDR3 DNA follows: TGTGCCAGCAGGTTGGGGGAGGGAAATCAGCCCCAGCATTTT. V and J are TRBV27 and TRBJ1-5; weak D call: TRBD1 (5 bases). With 6 bases removed from V and 4 bases from J, the gap between germline ends came to 13 bases. This CDR3 spans 14 amino acids. Germline loops: CDR1 MNHEY, CDR2 SMNVEV (reference sequence).

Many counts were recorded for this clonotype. CDR3 region: CATSDNRNTEAFF. The CDR3 region has the DNA TGTGCCACCAGTGATAATCGAAACACTGAAGCTTTCTTT. The chain links TRBV24-1 to TRBJ1-1; D is ambiguous. V was pared by 3 bases and J by 2 bases, with 6 bases between. Per germline, CDR1 KGHDR and CDR2 SFDVKD. The CDR3 sequence is 13 residues long.

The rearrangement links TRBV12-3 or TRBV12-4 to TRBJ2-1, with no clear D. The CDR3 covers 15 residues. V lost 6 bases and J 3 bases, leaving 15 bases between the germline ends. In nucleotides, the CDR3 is TGTGCCAGCAGAGAGCGTGGGCCGATCTACAATGAGCAGTTCTTC. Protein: CASRERGPIYNEQFF.

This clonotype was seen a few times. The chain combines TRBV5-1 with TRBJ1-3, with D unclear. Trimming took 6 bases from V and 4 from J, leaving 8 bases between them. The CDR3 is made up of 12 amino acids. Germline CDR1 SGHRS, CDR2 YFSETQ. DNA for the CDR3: TGCGCCAGCAAAACGAGAGGAAACACCATATATTTT. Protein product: CASKTRGNTIYF. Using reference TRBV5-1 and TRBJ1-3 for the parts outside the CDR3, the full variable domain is KAGVTQTPRYLIKTRGQQVTLSCSPISGHRSVSWYQQTPGQGLQFLFEYFSETQRNKGNFPGRFSGRQFSNSRSEMNVSTLELGDSALYLCASKTRGNTIYFGEGSWLTVV.

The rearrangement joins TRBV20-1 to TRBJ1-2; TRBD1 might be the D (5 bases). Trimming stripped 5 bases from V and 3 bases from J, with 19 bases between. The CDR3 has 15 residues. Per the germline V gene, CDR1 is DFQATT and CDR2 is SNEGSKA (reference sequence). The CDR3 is CSAGDLQGPHYGYTF. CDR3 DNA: TGCAGTGCTGGGGACCTCCAGGGTCCCCACTATGGCTACACCTTC.

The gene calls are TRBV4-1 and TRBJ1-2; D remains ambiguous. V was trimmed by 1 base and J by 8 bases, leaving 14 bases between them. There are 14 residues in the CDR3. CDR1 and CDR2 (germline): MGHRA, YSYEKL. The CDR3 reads CASSQGRSLGGYTF. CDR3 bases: TGCGCCAGCAGCCAAGGTCGGAGCCTGGGGGGCTACACCTTC.

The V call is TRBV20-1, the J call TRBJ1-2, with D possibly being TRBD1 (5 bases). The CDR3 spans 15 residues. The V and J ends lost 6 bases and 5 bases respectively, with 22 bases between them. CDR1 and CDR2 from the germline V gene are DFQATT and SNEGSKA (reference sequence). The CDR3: CSAGGVDVWKYGYTF. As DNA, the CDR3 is TGCAGTGCGGGAGGGGTGGACGTATGGAAATATGGCTACACCTTC.

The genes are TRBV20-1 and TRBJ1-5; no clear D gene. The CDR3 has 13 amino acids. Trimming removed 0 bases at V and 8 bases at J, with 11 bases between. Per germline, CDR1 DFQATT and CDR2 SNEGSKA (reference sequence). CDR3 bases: TGCAGTGCTAGAGATCGAGAGGTCGAGCCCCAGCATTTT. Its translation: CSARDREVEPQHF.

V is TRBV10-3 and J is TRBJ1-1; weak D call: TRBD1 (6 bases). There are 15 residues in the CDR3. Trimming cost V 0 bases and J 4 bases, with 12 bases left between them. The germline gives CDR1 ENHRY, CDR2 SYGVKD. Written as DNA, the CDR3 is TGTGCCATCAGTGAGTCACGGGGGGCGGGCACTGAAGCTTTCTTT. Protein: CAISESRGAGTEAFF.

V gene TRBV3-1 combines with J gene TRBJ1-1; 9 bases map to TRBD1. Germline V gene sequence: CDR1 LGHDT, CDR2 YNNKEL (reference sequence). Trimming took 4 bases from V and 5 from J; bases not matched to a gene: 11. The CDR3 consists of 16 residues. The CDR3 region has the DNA TGTGCCAGCAGCCTTACCACAGGGGGCAGGACGACTGAAGCTTTCTTT. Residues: CASSLTTGGRTTEAFF.

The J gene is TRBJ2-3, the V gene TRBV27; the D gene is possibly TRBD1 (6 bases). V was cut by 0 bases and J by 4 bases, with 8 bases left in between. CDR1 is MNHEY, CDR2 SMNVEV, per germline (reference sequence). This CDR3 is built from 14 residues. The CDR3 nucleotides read TGTGCCAGCAGTTTATCAAAGGGGGCAGATACGCAGTATTTT. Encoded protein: CASSLSKGADTQYF.

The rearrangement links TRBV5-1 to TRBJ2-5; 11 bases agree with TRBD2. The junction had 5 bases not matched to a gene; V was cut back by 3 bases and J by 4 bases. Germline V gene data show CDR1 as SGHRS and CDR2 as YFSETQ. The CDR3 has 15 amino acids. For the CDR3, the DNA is TGCGCCAGCAGCTCGGGACTAGCGGCTGCAGAGACCCAGTACTTC. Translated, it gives CASSSGLAAAETQYF.